This T cell receptor (beta chain) was identified in a study of T cell clonotyping in hematopoietic cell transplantation. Study summary: Cytoreduction preceded collection of pretransplant recipient samples.

The table came from immunoSEQ multiplex PCR; TCRdb's copy has only in-frame clones and leaves some out. This repertoire shows tens of thousands of clones, just over 85% found once; its top ten account for under 7%. Sample time point: recipient sample about 28 days before transplant, after cytoreduction. Sequences were derived from peripheral blood mononuclear cells, sampled before stem cell transplant. The sequence was collected from a man aged 55 to 70 with biphenotypic leukemia. Some clones in this sample may be carry-over from other donors' samples.

CDR3 DNA: TGTGCCAGCAGCTTAGGGGGAAACACCGGGGAGCTGTTTTTT. Translated: CASSLGGNTGELFF. The rearrangement links TRBV7-2 to TRBJ2-2; no clear D gene. The V gene's germline CDR1 is SGHTA and CDR2 FQGNSA. This CDR3 comprises 14 residues. Trimming cost V 1 base and J 2 bases, with 5 bases left between them.